The 30 T cell receptor beta chains below were found in one sample sequenced in a study of blood T cells in healthy people across ages. Together with a sample-barcoded 5' primer, a J-beta primer mix was included in a second PCR lasting about 7 to 11 cycles. TCRdb fed the 5' RACE reads into MiXCR, producing one record per CDR3 protein. The sample contains around 1,800,000 distinct CDR3 sequences, roughly two fifths of which appear only once. Sequenced: blood. Every receptor here comes from a human donor in good health.

The chain links TRBV20-1 to TRBJ2-7; the match to TRBD2 covers 7 bases. The CDR3 covers 16 residues. Germline-derived CDR1 and CDR2 are DFQATT and SNEGSKA (reference sequence). The ends lost 2 bases at V and 5 bases at J; junction bases unmatched: 15. DNA of the CDR3: TGCAGTGCTAGAAATACGGGGGGACCACTTGAGGACGAGCAGTACTTC. Translation: CSARNTGGPLEDEQYF.

The genes are TRBV5-1 and TRBJ2-2, with no clear D. The V gene's germline CDR1 is SGHRS and CDR2 YFSETQ. V gave up 0 bases and J gave up 3 bases, with 12 bases separating them. The CDR3 runs 16 residues. The CDR3, as DNA: TGCGCCAGCAGCTTGGATGCGACTCCCGACACCGGGGAGCTGTTTTTT. This codes for CASSLDATPDTGELFF.

This clonotype was seen a few times. J is TRBJ2-7 and V is TRBV29-1; D may correspond to TRBD1 or TRBD2 (5 bases each). The J call could be wrong; TRBJ2-5 is a better fit for the DNA end. In germline, CDR1 is SQVTM, CDR2 ANQGSEA. The CDR3 is 15 residues long. CDR3: CSVEEEWGFGETQYF. CDR3 in DNA: TGCAGCGTTGAAGAAGAGTGGGGGTTTGGCGAGACCCAGTACTTC.

This clonotype has only a few counts. In nucleotides, the CDR3 is TGCAGCGTGGCAACAGGGTCAGGCCAGCCCCAGCATTTT. Its protein is CSVATGSGQPQHF. The gene calls are TRBV29-1 and TRBJ1-5; D is perhaps TRBD1 (6 bases). V dropped 6 bases and J dropped 7 bases, with 16 bases sitting between them. In germline, CDR1 is SQVTM, CDR2 ANQGSEA. The CDR3 totals 13 residues.

This clonotype has more than one count but fewer than ten. The gene calls are TRBV20-1 and TRBJ2-7; 7 nucleotides align to TRBD1. The CDR3 loop spans 15 amino acids. V lost 6 bases to trimming and J lost 0 bases; unmatched junction nucleotides: 11. CDR1 is DFQATT, CDR2 SNEGSKA, per germline (reference sequence). The CDR3, as DNA: TGCAGTGCCCCACGGGGTAGGGGGCTCTCCTACGAGCAGTACTTC. This encodes CSAPRGRGLSYEQYF.

V and J are TRBV11-2 and TRBJ1-4, with 8 bases matching TRBD1. The CDR3 is made up of 15 amino acids. V trimming: 5 bases; J trimming: 3 bases; junction bases outside the gene matches: 5. In germline, CDR1 is SGHAT, CDR2 FQNNGV. The CDR3 here is CASSVPGQANEKLFF. In DNA form, the CDR3 reads TGTGCCAGCAGCGTCCCGGGACAGGCTAATGAAAAACTGTTTTTT.

This clonotype was detected a few times. This rearrangement joins TRBV3-1 to TRBJ2-7; D gene unclear. CDR1 and CDR2 (germline): LGHDT, YNNKEL (reference sequence). Deletions cut 4 bases from V and 2 bases from J, with 15 bases between. The CDR3 is made up of 15 amino acids. CDR3 in amino acids: CASSLKGRSTYEQYF. DNA of the CDR3: TGTGCCAGCAGCCTCAAGGGCAGGAGTACCTACGAGCAGTACTTC.

The chain links TRBV7-9 to TRBJ2-1; tentatively, D is TRBD2 (5 bases). V gave up 6 bases and J gave up 5 bases, with 20 bases separating them. The CDR3 contains 16 residues. CDR1 SEHNR and CDR2 FQNEAQ come from the germline V gene (reference sequence). In DNA, the CDR3 is TGTGCCAGCAGTAAAATCGGGCTAGCAGAGAACAATGAGCAGTTCTTC. Protein: CASSKIGLAENNEQFF.

The chain carries TRBV28 and TRBJ1-2; D is uncertain. The CDR3 is made up of 14 amino acids. The V gene lost 3 bases and the J gene lost 6 bases, with 14 bases spanning the gap. Germline values: CDR1 MDHEN, CDR2 SYDVKM. The CDR3 region is CASSFWTTRDGYTF. DNA for the CDR3: TGTGCCAGCAGTTTTTGGACGACACGGGATGGCTACACCTTC.

This clonotype was seen ten or more times. This chain joins TRBV29-1 and TRBJ2-7; D possibly matches TRBD1 or TRBD2 (5 bases each). Germline CDR1 reads SQVTM; CDR2 reads ANQGSEA. V gave up 7 bases and J gave up 5 bases, with 9 bases separating them. CDR3 size: 10 residues. CDR3 nucleotide sequence: TGCAGCGCAGGGCGGGACGAGCAGTACTTC. Translating gives CSAGRDEQYF.

The sample holds one count of this clonotype. The chain joins TRBV3-1 to TRBJ2-1; 11 nucleotides line up with TRBD1. This CDR3 region has 17 residues. Germline CDR1 LGHDT, CDR2 YNNKEL (reference sequence). The ends lost 1 base at V and 5 bases at J; junction bases unmatched: 7. DNA of the CDR3: TGTGCCAGCAGCCAAGTGGGGACAGGGGGTGACAACAATGAGCAGTTCTTC. It is translated as CASSQVGTGGDNNEQFF.

The genes are TRBV4-3 and TRBJ2-7; 7 bases agree with TRBD2. The CDR3 has 18 amino acids. J was trimmed by 3 bases and V by 2 bases; bases with no gene match: 16. Germline V CDR1 and CDR2: LGHNA, YSLEER. The CDR3 sequence: CASSQLRGKGGANYEQYF. The CDR3 DNA follows: TGCGCCAGCAGCCAACTGAGGGGCAAGGGAGGGGCCAACTACGAGCAGTACTTC.

The genes are TRBV6-8 and TRBJ1-1, with D maybe TRBD1 (6 bases). V lost 8 bases and J lost 7, with 14 bases in between. The germline V gene has CDR1 MNHGY and CDR2 SAAAGT. The CDR3 runs to 12 residues. The CDR3 sequence is CASFSGHHEAFF. The CDR3 DNA reads TGTGCCAGCTTTTCGGGACACCATGAAGCTTTCTTT.

CDR3 nucleotide sequence: TGTGCCAGCAATCTCGGGGGGCCAGGTCGTCGAACAGATACGCAGTATTTT. It specifies CASNLGGPGRRTDTQYF. V gene TRBV7-8 combines with J gene TRBJ2-3; perhaps TRBD2 as D (7 bases). V shed 7 bases and J shed 3 bases, with 23 bases lying between them. This CDR3 spans 17 amino acids. The germline V gene has CDR1 SGHVS and CDR2 FQNEAQ.

This clonotype was found a few times. The rearrangement joins TRBV12-3 or TRBV12-4 to TRBJ1-5; 8 bases agree with TRBD1. The trim removed 4 bases at V and 4 bases at J, leaving 3 bases unmatched. This CDR3 is 14 amino acids long. In DNA, the CDR3 is TGTGCCAGCAGTTCAGGGGGCGGGAATCAGCCCCAGCATTTT. As protein: CASSSGGGNQPQHF.

The gene calls are TRBV12-3 or TRBV12-4 and TRBJ2-1, with TRBD2 as a possible D gene (7 bases). The ends were cut back, 6 bases at V and 10 bases at J, with 22 bases in the middle. This CDR3 has 15 residues. The CDR3 DNA reads as TGTGCCAGCAGAGCTGGTGGGGGGGCCAAAAACGAGCAGTTCTTC. Protein sequence: CASRAGGGAKNEQFF.

This clonotype was seen more than once but under ten times. The chain's CDR3 is CASSPRGQGGEKLFF. The CDR3 DNA sequence: TGTGCCAGCAGCCCGCGTGGACAGGGTGGTGAAAAACTGTTTTTT. The chain links TRBV9 to TRBJ1-4; 8 bases line up with TRBD1. Germline CDR1 is SGDLS and CDR2 is YYNGEE. The V and J ends lost 4 bases and 7 bases, in that order; junction bases with no gene match: 9. CDR3 length equals 15 residues.

Remarks on this clonotype: This likely comes from a read error, as the CDR3 has no conserved phenylalanine or tryptophan at its end. The V and J genes are TRBV12-3 or TRBV12-4 and TRBJ1-2; no clear D gene. The CDR3 has 15 residues. V was pared by 5 bases and J by 5 bases, with 18 bases between. The CDR3 sequence: CASSHQAGVDYGYTL. CDR3 DNA: TGTGCCAGCAGTCACCAGGCTGGGGTTGATTATGGCTACACCCTC.

This clonotype was observed a handful of times. The V gene is TRBV29-1, the J gene TRBJ2-1; D is undetermined. There are 12 residues in the CDR3. Germline lookup yields CDR1 SQVTM and CDR2 ANQGSEA. The V and J ends lost 7 bases and 4 bases respectively, with 11 bases between them. The CDR3 protein is CSAEDWYNEQFF. The CDR3 DNA follows: TGCAGCGCGGAAGACTGGTACAATGAGCAGTTCTTC.

A word on this clonotype: The junction does not match germline at one end; this may be a read error. The chain has TRBV12-3 or TRBV12-4 and TRBJ1-1; the D is unclear. CDR3 length: 14 amino acids. The CDR3 DNA is TGTGCCCGCAGACCGGGAGCTATGAACACTGAAGCTTTCTTT. This translates into CARRPGAMNTEAFF.

For this clonotype: With a much larger clone just one base away, this may be a read error. The chain combines TRBV28 with TRBJ1-2; 7 bases align to TRBD1. Per the germline V gene, CDR1 is MDHEN and CDR2 is SYDVKM. The CDR3 totals 15 residues. This CDR3 is CTSSPPGRGVYGYTF. The CDR3 DNA reads TGTACCAGCAGTCCTCCGGGCAGGGGGGTCTATGGCTACACCTTC.

A remark on this clonotype: A read error may be the cause here, since a much bigger clone is one base away. V usage is TRBV12-3 or TRBV12-4 and J usage is TRBJ2-4; TRBD2 is a possible D gene (5 bases). The V end lost 7 bases, the J end lost 1 base, and 14 bases lay between the germline ends. CDR3 length: 15 amino acids. The CDR3 nucleotides read TGTGCCAGCAATGAGCCGACGGGGGCCAAAAACATTCAGTACTTC. Translated: CASNEPTGAKNIQYF.

The V and J genes are TRBV4-3 and TRBJ1-5, with no clear D. The CDR3 covers 15 residues. V lost 0 bases and J lost 3, with 9 bases in between. Germline-derived CDR1 and CDR2 are LGHNA and YSLEER. The CDR3 spells CASSQDVGYNQPQHF. The CDR3 DNA reads as TGCGCCAGCAGCCAAGATGTTGGCTACAATCAGCCCCAGCATTTT.

The CDR3 is CASGISPKGEVGTGELFF. The CDR3 DNA reads TGTGCTAGTGGCATCTCCCCCAAAGGGGAGGTAGGGACCGGGGAGCTGTTTTTT. This sequence joins TRBV12-5 and TRBJ2-2; D may be TRBD2 (6 bases). CDR3 length equals 18 residues. Trimming removed 6 bases at V and 5 bases at J, with 25 bases between. Germline V gene sequence: CDR1 LGHNT, CDR2 FRNRAP.

This clonotype was found a few times. Its ends do not fully match the called genes, so a read error is possible. The chain is built from TRBV20-1 and TRBJ2-7, with D maybe TRBD2 (5 bases). Germline V gives CDR1 DFQATT, CDR2 SNEGSKA (reference sequence). The CDR3 has 14 residues. In DNA form, the CDR3 reads TGCAATGCTAGCATCCGTCTCAGCTCCTACGAGCAGTACTTC. This encodes CNASIRLSSYEQYF.

The CDR3 DNA is TGTGCCAGCACCCCCATAACCGCCGGGGTCCTAACGGGAAGCAATGAGCAGTTCTTC. Protein sequence: CASTPITAGVLTGSNEQFF. The rearrangement joins TRBV6-2 or TRBV6-3 to TRBJ2-1, with D perhaps TRBD2 (5 bases). Germline V gene data show CDR1 as MNHEY and CDR2 as SVGEGT. The CDR3 runs to 19 residues. V shed 7 bases and J shed 6 bases, with 31 bases lying between them.

This clonotype occurred many times. This chain uses TRBV10-3 with TRBJ2-5, with D maybe TRBD1 (6 bases). Germline-derived CDR1 and CDR2 are ENHRY and SYGVKD. V was trimmed by 4 bases and J by 4 bases, leaving 10 bases between them. This CDR3 is 13 amino acids long. CDR3 DNA: TGTGCCATCAGTGTGGGGGCCGGAGAGACCCAGTACTTC. Translating it yields CAISVGAGETQYF.

This chain connects TRBV30 to TRBJ1-5; no clear D gene. Germline-derived CDR1 and CDR2 are GTSNPN and SVGIG (reference sequence). V lost 2 bases and J 10 bases, leaving 12 bases between the germline ends. The CDR3 loop spans 12 amino acids. DNA of the CDR3: TGTGCCTGGAGTAGTGGATCGATCCCCCAGCATTTT. This codes for CAWSSGSIPQHF.

This clonotype was counted at least ten times. With a much larger clone just one base away, this may be a read error. The chain uses TRBV6-1 and TRBJ2-7; D is uncertain. V was clipped by 7 bases and J by 0 bases, with 4 bases between them. The CDR3 has 11 amino acids. Germline assignment: CDR1 MNHNS and CDR2 SASEGT. The DNA of the CDR3 is TGTGCCAGCACCTTCTCCTACGAGCAGTACTTC. Translated, it gives CASTFSYEQYF.

The J gene is TRBJ2-3, the V gene TRBV12-3 or TRBV12-4, with D tentatively TRBD1 (6 bases). The V and J ends lost 6 bases and 1 base respectively, with 14 bases between them. This CDR3 contains 15 residues. The CDR3 DNA follows: TGTGCCAGCAGGGGTCGGGACACCGGCACAGATACGCAGTATTTT. This gives the protein CASRGRDTGTDTQYF.